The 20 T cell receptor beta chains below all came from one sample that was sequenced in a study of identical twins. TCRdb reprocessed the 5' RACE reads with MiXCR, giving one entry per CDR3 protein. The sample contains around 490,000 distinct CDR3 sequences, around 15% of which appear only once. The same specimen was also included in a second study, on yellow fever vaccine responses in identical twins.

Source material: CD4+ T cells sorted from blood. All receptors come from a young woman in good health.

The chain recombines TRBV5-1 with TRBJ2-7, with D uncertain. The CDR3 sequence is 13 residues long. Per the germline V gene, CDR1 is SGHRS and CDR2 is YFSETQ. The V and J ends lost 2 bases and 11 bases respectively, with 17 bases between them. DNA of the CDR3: TGCGCCAGCAGCTTAGCAGGCGCGGAACGGAAGTACGTC. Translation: CASSLAGAERKYV.

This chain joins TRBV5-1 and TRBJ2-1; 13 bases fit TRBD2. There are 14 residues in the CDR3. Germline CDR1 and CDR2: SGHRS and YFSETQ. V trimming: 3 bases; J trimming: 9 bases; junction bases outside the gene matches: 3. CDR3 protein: CASSSRTSGGEQFF. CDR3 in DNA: TGCGCCAGCAGCTCCCGGACTAGCGGGGGTGAGCAGTTCTTC.

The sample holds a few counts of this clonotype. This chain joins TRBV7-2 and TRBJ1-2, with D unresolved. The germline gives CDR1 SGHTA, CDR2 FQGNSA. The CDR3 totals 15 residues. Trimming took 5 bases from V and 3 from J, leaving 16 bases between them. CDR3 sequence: CASSEAPGLYYGYTF. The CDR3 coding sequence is TGTGCCAGCAGCGAGGCGCCCGGCCTCTACTATGGCTACACCTTC.

CDR3 coding DNA: TGTGCCAGCAGAATGACAGGGGTAAATTCACCCCTCCACTTT. Translation gives CASRMTGVNSPLHF. V usage is TRBV6-1 and J usage is TRBJ1-6, with 8 bases lining up with TRBD1. The CDR3 consists of 14 residues. The V gene's germline CDR1 is MNHNS and CDR2 SASEGT. With 6 bases clipped from V and 7 bases from J, the junction kept 5 bases outside the gene matches.

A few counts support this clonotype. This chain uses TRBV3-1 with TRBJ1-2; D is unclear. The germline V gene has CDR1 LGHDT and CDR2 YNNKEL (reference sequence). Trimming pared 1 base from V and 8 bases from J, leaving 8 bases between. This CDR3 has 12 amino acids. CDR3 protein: CASSQVDGGYTF. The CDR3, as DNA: TGTGCCAGCAGCCAAGTTGACGGCGGCTACACCTTC.

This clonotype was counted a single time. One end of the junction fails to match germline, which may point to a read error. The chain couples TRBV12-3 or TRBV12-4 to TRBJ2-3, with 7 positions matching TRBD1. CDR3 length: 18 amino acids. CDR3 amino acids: CAISYRPGTEGSTDTQYF. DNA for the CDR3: TGTGCCATCAGTTATCGCCCTGGGACAGAAGGAAGCACAGATACGCAGTATTTT.

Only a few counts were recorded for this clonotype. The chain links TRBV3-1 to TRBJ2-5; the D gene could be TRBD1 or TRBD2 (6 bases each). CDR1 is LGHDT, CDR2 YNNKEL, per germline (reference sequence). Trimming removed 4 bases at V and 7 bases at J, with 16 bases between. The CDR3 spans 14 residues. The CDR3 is CASSPRGLGGTQYF. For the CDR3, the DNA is TGTGCCAGCAGCCCCCGGGGGCTTGGGGGGACCCAGTACTTC.

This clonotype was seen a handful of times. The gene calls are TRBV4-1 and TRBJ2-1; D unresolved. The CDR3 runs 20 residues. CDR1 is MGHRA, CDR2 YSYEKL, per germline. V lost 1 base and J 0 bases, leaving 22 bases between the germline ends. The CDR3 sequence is CASSQVNPRTTLSSYNEQFF. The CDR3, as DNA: TGCGCCAGCAGCCAAGTAAACCCGCGAACGACTCTCAGCTCCTACAATGAGCAGTTCTTC.

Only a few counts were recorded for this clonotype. CDR3 sequence: CSARDTSGGAWETQYF. CDR3 DNA sequence: TGCAGTGCTAGAGATACTAGCGGGGGGGCCTGGGAGACCCAGTACTTC. The V call is TRBV20-1, the J call TRBJ2-5; TRBD2 matches at 13 bases. This CDR3 spans 16 amino acids. From germline, CDR1 is DFQATT and CDR2 SNEGSKA (reference sequence). V lost 0 bases, J lost 5 bases, and 6 bases stayed unmatched.

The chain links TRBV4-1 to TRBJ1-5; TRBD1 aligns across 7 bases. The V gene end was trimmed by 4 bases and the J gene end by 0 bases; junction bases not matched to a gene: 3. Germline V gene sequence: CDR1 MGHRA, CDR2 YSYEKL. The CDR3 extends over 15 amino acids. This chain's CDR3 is CASSPGQHSNQPQHF. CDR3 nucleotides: TGCGCCAGCAGCCCGGGACAGCATAGCAATCAGCCCCAGCATTTT.

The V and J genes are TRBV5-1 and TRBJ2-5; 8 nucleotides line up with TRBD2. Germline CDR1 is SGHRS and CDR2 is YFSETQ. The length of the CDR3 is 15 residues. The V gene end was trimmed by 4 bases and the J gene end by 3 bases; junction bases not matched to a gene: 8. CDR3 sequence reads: CASSLRAGEEETQYF. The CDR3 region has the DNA TGCGCCAGCAGCCTCCGAGCGGGAGAAGAAGAGACCCAGTACTTC.

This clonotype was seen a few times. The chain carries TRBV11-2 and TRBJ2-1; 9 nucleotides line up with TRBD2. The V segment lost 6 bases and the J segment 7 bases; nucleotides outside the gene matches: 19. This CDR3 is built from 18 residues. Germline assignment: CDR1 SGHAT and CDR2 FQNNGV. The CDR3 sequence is CASRPRGVSGGRLNEQFF. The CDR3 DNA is TGTGCCAGCAGGCCCCGCGGTGTGAGCGGGGGGCGCTTAAATGAGCAGTTCTTC.

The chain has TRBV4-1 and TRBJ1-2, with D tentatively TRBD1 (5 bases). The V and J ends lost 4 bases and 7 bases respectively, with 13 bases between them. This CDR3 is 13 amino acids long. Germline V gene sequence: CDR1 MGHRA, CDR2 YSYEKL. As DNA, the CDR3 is TGCGCCAGCAGCCCCCGGGCCCAGGGTGGCTACACCTTC. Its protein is CASSPRAQGGYTF.

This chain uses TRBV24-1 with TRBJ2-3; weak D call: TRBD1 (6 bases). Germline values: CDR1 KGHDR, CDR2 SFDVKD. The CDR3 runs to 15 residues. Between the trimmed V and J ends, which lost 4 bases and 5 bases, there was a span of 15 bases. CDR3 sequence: CATSDPGMGQDTQYF. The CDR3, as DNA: TGTGCCACCAGTGACCCCGGGATGGGACAAGATACGCAGTATTTT.

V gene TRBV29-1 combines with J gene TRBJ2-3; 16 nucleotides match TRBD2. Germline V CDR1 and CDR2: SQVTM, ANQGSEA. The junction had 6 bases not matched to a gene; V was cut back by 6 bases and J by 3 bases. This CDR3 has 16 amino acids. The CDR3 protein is CSVYGTSGRVTDTQYF. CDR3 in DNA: TGCAGCGTGTACGGGACTAGCGGGAGGGTAACAGATACGCAGTATTTT.

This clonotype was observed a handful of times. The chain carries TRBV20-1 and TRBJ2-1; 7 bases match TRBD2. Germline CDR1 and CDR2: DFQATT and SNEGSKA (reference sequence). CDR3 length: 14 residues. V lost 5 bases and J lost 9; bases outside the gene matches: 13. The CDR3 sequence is CSAFSSGPTGEQFF. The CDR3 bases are TGCAGTGCTTTCTCTAGCGGTCCCACGGGTGAGCAGTTCTTC.

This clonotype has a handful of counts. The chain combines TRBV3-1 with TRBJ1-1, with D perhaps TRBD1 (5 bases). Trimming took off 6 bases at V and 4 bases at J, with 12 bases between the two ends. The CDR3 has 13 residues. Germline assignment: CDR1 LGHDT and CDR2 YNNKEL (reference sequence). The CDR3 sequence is CASRVGGGTEAFF. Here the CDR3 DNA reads TGTGCCAGCAGAGTTGGGGGGGGCACTGAAGCTTTCTTT.

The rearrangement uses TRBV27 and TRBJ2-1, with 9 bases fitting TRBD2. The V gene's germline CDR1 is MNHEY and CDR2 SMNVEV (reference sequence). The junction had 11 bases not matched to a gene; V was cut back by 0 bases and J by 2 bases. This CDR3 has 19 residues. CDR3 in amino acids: CASSLSNGLAGQAYNEQFF. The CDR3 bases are TGTGCCAGCAGTTTATCTAACGGGCTAGCGGGGCAAGCCTACAATGAGCAGTTCTTC.

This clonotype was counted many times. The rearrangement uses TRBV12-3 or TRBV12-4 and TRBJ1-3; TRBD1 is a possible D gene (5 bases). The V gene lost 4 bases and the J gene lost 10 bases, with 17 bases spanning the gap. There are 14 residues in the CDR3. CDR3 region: CASSSHLQGGTIYF. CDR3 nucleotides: TGTGCCAGCAGTTCCCATCTTCAGGGAGGAACCATATATTTT.

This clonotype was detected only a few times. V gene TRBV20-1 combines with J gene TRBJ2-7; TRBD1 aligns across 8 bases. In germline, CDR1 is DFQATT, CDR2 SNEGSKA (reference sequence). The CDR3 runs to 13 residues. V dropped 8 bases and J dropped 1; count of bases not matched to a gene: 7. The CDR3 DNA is TGCAGTTCGCAGGGACAGGAGTCCTACGAGCAGTACTTC. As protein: CSSQGQESYEQYF.